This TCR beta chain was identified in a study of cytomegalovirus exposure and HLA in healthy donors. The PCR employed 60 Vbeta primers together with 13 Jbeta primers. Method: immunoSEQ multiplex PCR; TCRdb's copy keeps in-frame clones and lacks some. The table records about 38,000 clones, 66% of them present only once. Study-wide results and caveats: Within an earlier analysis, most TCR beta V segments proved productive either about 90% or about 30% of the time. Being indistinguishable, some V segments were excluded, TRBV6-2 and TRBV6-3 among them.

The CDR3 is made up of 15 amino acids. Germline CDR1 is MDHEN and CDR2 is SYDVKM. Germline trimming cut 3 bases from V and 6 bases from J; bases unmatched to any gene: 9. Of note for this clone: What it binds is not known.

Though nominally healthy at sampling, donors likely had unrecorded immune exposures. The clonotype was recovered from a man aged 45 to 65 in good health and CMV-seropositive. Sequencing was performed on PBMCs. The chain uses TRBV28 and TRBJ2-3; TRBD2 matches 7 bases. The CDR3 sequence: CASSLATGGLDTQYF. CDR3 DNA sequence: TGTGCCAGCAGTTTGGCAACGGGGGGTTTGGATACGCAGTATTTT.